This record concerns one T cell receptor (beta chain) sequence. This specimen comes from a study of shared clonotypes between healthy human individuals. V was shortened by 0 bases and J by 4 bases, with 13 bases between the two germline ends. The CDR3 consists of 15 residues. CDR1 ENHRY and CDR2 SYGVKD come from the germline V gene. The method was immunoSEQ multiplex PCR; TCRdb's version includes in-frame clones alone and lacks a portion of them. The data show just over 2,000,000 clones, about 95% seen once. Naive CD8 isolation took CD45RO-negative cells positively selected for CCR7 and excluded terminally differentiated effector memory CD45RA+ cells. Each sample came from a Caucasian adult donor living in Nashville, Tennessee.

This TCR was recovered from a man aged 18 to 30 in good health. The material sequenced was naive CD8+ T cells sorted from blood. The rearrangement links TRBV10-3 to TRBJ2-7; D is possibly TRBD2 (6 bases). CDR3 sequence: CAISESPGAEYEQYF. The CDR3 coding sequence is TGTGCCATCAGTGAGTCGCCGGGAGCAGAGTACGAGCAGTACTTC.